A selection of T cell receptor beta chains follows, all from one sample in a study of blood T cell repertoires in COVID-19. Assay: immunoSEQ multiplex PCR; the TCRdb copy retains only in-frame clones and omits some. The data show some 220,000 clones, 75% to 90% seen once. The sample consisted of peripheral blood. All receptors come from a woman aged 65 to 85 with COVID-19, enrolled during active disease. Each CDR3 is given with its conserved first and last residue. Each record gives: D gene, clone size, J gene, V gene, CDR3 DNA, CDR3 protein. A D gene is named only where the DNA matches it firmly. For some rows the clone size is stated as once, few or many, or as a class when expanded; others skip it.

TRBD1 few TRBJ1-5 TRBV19 TGTGCCAGTAGTCATCAGGGGGCCCAGCCCCAGCATTTT CASSHQGAQPQHF
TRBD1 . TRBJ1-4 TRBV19 TGTGCCAGTAGTATTCGACAGGGCAATGAAAAACTGTTTTTT CASSIRQGNEKLFF
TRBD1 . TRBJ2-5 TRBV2 TGTGCCAGCAGTTCAGGGACAGCGCAAGAGACCCAGTACTTC CASSSGTAQETQYF
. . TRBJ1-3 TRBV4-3 TGCGCCAGCAGCCAAGACCCCCTAGCTGGAAACACCATATATTTT CASSQDPLAGNTIYF
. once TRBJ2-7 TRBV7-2 TGTGCCAGCAGCACTGCATCAGGCGGGGCCTACGAGCAGTACTTC CASSTASGGAYEQYF
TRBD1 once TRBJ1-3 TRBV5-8 TGTGCCAGCAGCTTCAACAGGGGGAACACCATATATTTT CASSFNRGNTIYF
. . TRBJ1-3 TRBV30 TGTGCCTGGAGTGTACGTTCGGTCTCTGGAAACACCATATATTTT CAWSVRSVSGNTIYF
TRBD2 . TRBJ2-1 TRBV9 TGTGCCAGCAGCGTATCCTTAGCGAGCGGGAGGTCCTACAATGAGCAGTTCTTC CASSVSLASGRSYNEQFF
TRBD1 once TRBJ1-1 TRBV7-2 TGTGCCAGCAGCTTAGTAGGACAGGGGCCGGGGAACACTGAAGCTTTCTTT CASSLVGQGPGNTEAFF
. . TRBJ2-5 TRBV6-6 TGTGCCAGCAACCTCCTTGGCAGCGAAGAGACCCAGTACTTC CASNLLGSEETQYF
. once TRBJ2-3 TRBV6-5 TGTGCCAGCAGCTTTCAACGAGTAGATACGCAGTATTTT CASSFQRVDTQYF
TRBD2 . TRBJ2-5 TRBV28 TGTGCCAGCAGGGGGGGAGCGGGATCCCAAGAGACCCAGTACTTC CASRGGAGSQETQYF
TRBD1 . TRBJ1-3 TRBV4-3 TGCGCCAGCAGCCAAGTACAGGGGGTAAACACCATATATTTT CASSQVQGVNTIYF
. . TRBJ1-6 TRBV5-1 TGCGCCAGCAGCCCTGTCCCCGATTCACCCCTCCACTTT CASSPVPDSPLHF
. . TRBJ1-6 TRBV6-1 TGTGCCAGCAGTGAGCTGAGGTTTCAGCTTTCACCCCTCCACTTT CASSELRFQLSPLHF
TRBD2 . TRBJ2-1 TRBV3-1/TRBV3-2 TGTGCCAGCAGCTCGAGCGGGAGAGGGGTTGAGCAGTTCTTC CASSSSGRGVEQFF
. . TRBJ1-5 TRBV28 TGTGCCAGCAGTTTAGAGATCAACAGACGGCCCCAGCATTTT CASSLEINRRPQHF
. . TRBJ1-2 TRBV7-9 TGTGCCAGCAGCTGGGTGACACCCAGGTCCATAGGCTACACCTTC CASSWVTPRSIGYTF
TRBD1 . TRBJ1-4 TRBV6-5 TGTGCCAGCAGGGACAGGGGGGGTGATGAAAAACTGTTTTTT CASRDRGGDEKLFF
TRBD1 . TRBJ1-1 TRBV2 TGTGCCAGTGAGGGACAGCCCATGAACACTGAAGCTTTCTTT CASEGQPMNTEAFF
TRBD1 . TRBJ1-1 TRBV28 TGTGCCAGCAGGGGGACAGGGGGGAGGAACACTGAAGCTTTCTTT CASRGTGGRNTEAFF
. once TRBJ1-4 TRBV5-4 TGTGCCAGCAGCTCCTCAGGGTCTAATGAAAAACTGTTTTTT CASSSSGSNEKLFF
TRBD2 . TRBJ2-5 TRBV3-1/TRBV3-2 TGTGCCAGCAGCCAGGGGAGCGGGACGGAGACCCAGTACTTC CASSQGSGTETQYF
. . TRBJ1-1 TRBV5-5 TGTGCCAGCAGCTCGATAGCCCGCAACACTGAAGCTTTCTTT CASSSIARNTEAFF
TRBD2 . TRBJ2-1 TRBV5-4 TGTGCCAGCAGCTTTACTAGCGGGAGGGAATACAATGAGCAGTTCTTC CASSFTSGREYNEQFF
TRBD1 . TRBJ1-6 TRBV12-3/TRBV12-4 TGTGCCAGCAGGGGACAGGGGAATTCACCCCTCCACTTT CASRGQGNSPLHF
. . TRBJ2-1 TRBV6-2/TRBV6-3 TGTGCCAGCAGTTACTCGACCCGATTTCGAGTATCCTCCAGGTACCATGAGCAGTTCTTC CASSYSTRFRVSSRYHEQFF